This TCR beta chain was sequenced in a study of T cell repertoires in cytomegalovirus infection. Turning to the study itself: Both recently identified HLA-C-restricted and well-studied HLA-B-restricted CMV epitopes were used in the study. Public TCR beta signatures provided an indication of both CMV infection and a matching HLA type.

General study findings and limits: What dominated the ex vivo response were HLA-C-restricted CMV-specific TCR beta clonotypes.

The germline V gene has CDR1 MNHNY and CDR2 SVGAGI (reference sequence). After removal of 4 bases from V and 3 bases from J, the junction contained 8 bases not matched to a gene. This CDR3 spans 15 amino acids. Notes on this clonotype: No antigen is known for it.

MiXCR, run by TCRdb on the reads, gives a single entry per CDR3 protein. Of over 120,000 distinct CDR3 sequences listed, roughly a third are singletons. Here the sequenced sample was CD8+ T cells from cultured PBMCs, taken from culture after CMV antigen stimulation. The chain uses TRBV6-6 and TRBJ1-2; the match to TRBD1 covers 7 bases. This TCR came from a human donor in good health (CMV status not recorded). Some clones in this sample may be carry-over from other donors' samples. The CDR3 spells CASSWLFGTDYGYTF. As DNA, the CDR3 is TGTGCCAGCAGTTGGCTTTTTGGGACAGACTATGGCTACACCTTC.